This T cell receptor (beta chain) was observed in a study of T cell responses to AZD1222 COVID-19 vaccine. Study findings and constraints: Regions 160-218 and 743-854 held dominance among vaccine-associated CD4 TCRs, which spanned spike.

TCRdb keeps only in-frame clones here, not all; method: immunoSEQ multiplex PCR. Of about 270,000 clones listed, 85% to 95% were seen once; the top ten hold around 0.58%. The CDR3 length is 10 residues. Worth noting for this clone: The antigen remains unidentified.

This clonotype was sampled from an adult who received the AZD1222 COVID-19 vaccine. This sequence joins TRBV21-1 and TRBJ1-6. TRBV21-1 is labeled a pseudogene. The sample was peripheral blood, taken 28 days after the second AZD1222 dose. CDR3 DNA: TGTGCCAGCAGCACTTCACGAGTCCACTTT. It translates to CASSTSRVHF.